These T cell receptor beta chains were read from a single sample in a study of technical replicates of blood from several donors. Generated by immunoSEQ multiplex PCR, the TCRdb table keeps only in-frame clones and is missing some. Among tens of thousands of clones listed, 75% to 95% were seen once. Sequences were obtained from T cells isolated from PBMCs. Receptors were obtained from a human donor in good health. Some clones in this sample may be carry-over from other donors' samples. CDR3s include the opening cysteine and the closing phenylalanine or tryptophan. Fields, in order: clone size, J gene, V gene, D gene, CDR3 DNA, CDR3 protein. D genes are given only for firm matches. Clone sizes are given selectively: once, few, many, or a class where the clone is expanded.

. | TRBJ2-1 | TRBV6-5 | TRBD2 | TGTGCCAGCAGTCAGACTAGCGGGCCCTACAATGAGCAGTTCTTC | CASSQTSGPYNEQFF
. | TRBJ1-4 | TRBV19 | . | TGTGCCAGTAGTAGAGGCGGTGGATATGAAAAACTGTTTTTT | CASSRGGGYEKLFF
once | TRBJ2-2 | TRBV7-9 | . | TGTGCCAGCAGCTTTTCTCGGGGGACCGGGGAGCTGTTTTTT | CASSFSRGTGELFF
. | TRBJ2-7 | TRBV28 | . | TGTGCCAGCAGTTCCGGGTTCGACTACTACGAGCAGTACTTC | CASSSGFDYYEQYF
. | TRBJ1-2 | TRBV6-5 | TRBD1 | TGTGCCAGCACCCCCGGGACAGGGATCTATGGCTACACCTTC | CASTPGTGIYGYTF
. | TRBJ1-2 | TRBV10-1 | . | TGCGCCAGCAGTGACGGCTATGGCTACACCTTC | CASSDGYGYTF
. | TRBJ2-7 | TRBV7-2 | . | TGTGCCAGCAGCTCCAGTCAGGTGGCGATGTACGAGCAGTACTTC | CASSSSQVAMYEQYF
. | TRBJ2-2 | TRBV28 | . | TGTGCCAGCAGTTTAGACAGGGAGGACACCGGGGAGCTGTTTTTT | CASSLDREDTGELFF
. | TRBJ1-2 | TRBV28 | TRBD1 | TGTGCCAGCAGTGCCCGGACAGGGAGCGGCTACACCTTC | CASSARTGSGYTF
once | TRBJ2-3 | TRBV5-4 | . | TGTGCCAGCAGCTTGGCGTCTCCTAGCACAGATACGCAGTATTTT | CASSLASPSTDTQYF
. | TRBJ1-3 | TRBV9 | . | TGTGCCAGCGGACAGAGCTCTGGAAACACCATATATTTT | CASGQSSGNTIYF
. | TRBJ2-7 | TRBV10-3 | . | TGTGCCATCAGTGAGGAGGGGGACGAGCAGTACTTC | CAISEEGDEQYF
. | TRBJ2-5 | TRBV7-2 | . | TGTGCCAGCAGCTTAGCAGGGGGAGAGACCCAGTACTTC | CASSLAGGETQYF
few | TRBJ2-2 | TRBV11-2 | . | TGTGCCAGCAGCTCAATCCGGGTCTCCACCGGGGAGCTGTTTTTT | CASSSIRVSTGELFF
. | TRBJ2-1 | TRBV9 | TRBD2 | TGTGCCAGCAGCGTACTGGCGGGAGGGGGCAATGAGCAGTTCTTC | CASSVLAGGGNEQFF
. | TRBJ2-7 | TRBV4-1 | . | TGCGCCAGCAGCCGGGAGCCGGTAATGGCGGAAGCCTACGAGCAGTACTTC | CASSREPVMAEAYEQYF
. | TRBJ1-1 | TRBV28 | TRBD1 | TGTGCCAGCAGTTTAGGTAGGGGGCTTACTGAAGCTTTCTTT | CASSLGRGLTEAFF
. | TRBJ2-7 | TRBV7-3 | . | TGTGCCAGCAGCTTACGGCGGGGCTACGAGCAGTACTTC | CASSLRRGYEQYF
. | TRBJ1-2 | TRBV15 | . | TGTGCCACCAGCCTAAAAGAGCGGGGAGGAAACTATGGCTACACCTTC | CATSLKERGGNYGYTF
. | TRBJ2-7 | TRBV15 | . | TGTGCCACCAGCAGAGGGGGCGACGAGCAGTACTTC | CATSRGGDEQYF
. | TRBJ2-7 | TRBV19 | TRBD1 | TGTGCCAGTAGTATACGGACAGGGTACGAGCAGTACTTC | CASSIRTGYEQYF
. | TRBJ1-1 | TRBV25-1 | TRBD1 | TGTGCCAGCAGTGAAATTAGGGGGCGGAACACTGAAGCTTTCTTT | CASSEIRGRNTEAFF
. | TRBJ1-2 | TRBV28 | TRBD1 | TGTGCCAGCAGCAAGGACAGGGGGCGCAGCTATGGCTACACCTTC | CASSKDRGRSYGYTF
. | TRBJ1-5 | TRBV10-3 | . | TGTGCCATCAGTGAGTCGGGGGGGGGCAATCAGCCCCAGCATTTT | CAISESGGGNQPQHF
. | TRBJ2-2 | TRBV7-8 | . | TGTGCCAGCAGCCTTCGACAGGGGAGGGCCGGGGAGCTGTTTTTT | CASSLRQGRAGELFF
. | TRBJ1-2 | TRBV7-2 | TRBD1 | TGTGCCAGCAGCTTAGCAGGGGGCGCAGGTGGCTACACCTTC | CASSLAGGAGGYTF
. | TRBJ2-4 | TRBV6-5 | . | TGTGCCAGCAGTGGCTACAGGGGGGGGAACATTCAGTACTTC | CASSGYRGGNIQYF
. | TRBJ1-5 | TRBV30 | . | TGTGCCTGGAGTGTACTAGGATTCGGCCAGCCCCAGCATTTT | CAWSVLGFGQPQHF
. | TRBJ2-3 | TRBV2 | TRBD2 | TGTGCCAGCAGTGGACTAGCGGGAGAACCAGATACGCAGTATTTT | CASSGLAGEPDTQYF
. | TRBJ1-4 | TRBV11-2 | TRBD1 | TGTGCCAGCAGCGCGGACACCGGAACGGACAGGGATAATGAAAAACTGTTTTTT | CASSADTGTDRDNEKLFF
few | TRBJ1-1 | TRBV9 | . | TGTGCCAGCAGCCCACTGGACACTGAAGCTTTCTTT | CASSPLDTEAFF
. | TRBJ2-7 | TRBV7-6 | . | TGTGCCAGCAGCTTTTCTGACACAACCTACGAGCAGTACTTC | CASSFSDTTYEQYF
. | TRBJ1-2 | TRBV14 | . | TGTGCCAGCAGCCAAGATCTCGCAGGGACTAACTATGGCTACACCTTC | CASSQDLAGTNYGYTF
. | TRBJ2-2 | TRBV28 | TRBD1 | TGTGCCAGCAGTTCCCCGGGACAGGGGGCGGGCGGGGAGCTGTTTTTT | CASSSPGQGAGGELFF
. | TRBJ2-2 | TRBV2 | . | TGTGCCAGCAGTGAAGTGGGACTGGGGAACGGGGAGCTGTTTTTT | CASSEVGLGNGELFF
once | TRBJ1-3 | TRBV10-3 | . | TGTGCCATCAGTGATCATCCTGGGGCGGGAAACACCATATATTTT | CAISDHPGAGNTIYF
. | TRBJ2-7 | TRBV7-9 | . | TGTGCCAGCAGCTTAAGACAGTCCTACGAGCAGTACTTC | CASSLRQSYEQYF
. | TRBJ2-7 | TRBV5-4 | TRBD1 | TGTGCCAGCAGCCTCCCGGGACAGAGTTCATCCTACGAGCAGTACTTC | CASSLPGQSSSYEQYF
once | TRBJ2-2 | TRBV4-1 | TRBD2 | TGCGCCAGCAGCCAAGATCCTTTAGCGGGCGTCACCGGGGAGCTGTTTTTT | CASSQDPLAGVTGELFF
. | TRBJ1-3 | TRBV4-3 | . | TGCGCCAGCAGCTCCCGGGTTGGTTCTGGAAACACCATATATTTT | CASSSRVGSGNTIYF